The next 27 T cell receptor beta chains were all read from a single sample in a study of CD8 T cells in Susac syndrome. RNA totalling 0.5 to 1 ug underwent reverse transcription with random hexamers. TCRdb passed the immunoSEQ multiplex PCR reads through MiXCR, listing each CDR3 protein once. The sample contains a few hundred thousand distinct CDR3 sequences, over 75% of which appear only once. Sequenced input: CD8+ T cells from PBMCs. These receptors came from a human donor with multiple sclerosis.

V usage is TRBV28 and J usage is TRBJ2-1; D is uncertain. The CDR3 has 11 residues. V was clipped by 10 bases and J by 7 bases, with 11 bases between them. CDR1 is MDHEN, CDR2 SYDVKM, per germline. The CDR3 sequence: CATTSANEQFF. The CDR3 DNA follows: TGTGCCACTACGAGTGCTAATGAGCAGTTCTTC.

J is TRBJ2-5 and V is TRBV6-5; D ambiguous. Germline V gene sequence: CDR1 MNHEY, CDR2 SVGAGI. CDR3 size: 15 residues. V was trimmed by 1 base and J by 5 bases, leaving 14 bases between them. The chain's CDR3 is CASSYYRTLGETQYF. The CDR3 coding sequence is TGTGCCAGCAGTTACTATCGAACCTTGGGGGAGACCCAGTACTTC.

J is TRBJ2-2 and V is TRBV6-6, with 8 positions matching TRBD1. Per the germline V gene, CDR1 is MNHNY and CDR2 is SVGAGI (reference sequence). V was clipped by 2 bases and J by 7 bases; unmatched bases: 6. The CDR3 has 15 amino acids. CDR3 sequence: CASSYGRGQSGELFF. Here the CDR3 DNA reads TGTGCCAGCAGTTACGGCAGGGGGCAGAGCGGGGAGCTGTTTTTT.

The genes are TRBV7-8 and TRBJ1-1; D ambiguous. The CDR3 consists of 15 residues. Germline CDR1 and CDR2: SGHVS and FQNEAQ. V gave up 3 bases and J gave up 0 bases, with 11 bases separating them. CDR3 in amino acids: CASSFALGLNTEAFF. The CDR3, as DNA: TGTGCCAGCAGCTTCGCGTTGGGGTTGAACACTGAAGCTTTCTTT. Full variable domain (rest looked up from reference TRBV7-8 and TRBJ1-1): GAGVSQSPRYKVAKRGQDVALRCDPISGHVSLFWYQQALGQGPEFLTYFQNEAQLDKSGLPSDRFFAERPEGSVSTLKIQRTQQEDSAVYLCASSFALGLNTEAFFGQGTRLTVV.

This chain joins TRBV7-9 and TRBJ1-2, with D possibly matching TRBD1 (5 bases). Trimming shortened V by 5 bases and J by 1 base, and 14 bases separated the two germline ends. Germline-derived CDR1 and CDR2 are SEHNR and FQNEAQ (reference sequence). This CDR3 spans 15 amino acids. CDR3 sequence (DNA): TGTGCCAGCAGCCAACAAGGGACGGGTAACTATGGCTACACCTTC. Translation gives CASSQQGTGNYGYTF.

The J gene is TRBJ2-3, the V gene TRBV13; D ambiguous. The CDR3 contains 14 residues. From germline, CDR1 is PRHDT and CDR2 FYEKMQ (reference sequence). Trimming left V 1 base short and J 4 bases short, with 9 bases between. Here the CDR3 DNA reads TGTGCCAGCAGCTTAGAGTTGTCCCCAGATACGCAGTATTTT. This encodes CASSLELSPDTQYF.

The CDR3 DNA sequence: TGTGCCAGCAGCGTAGCGTCGGTTGGGGAGCTGTTTTTT. Protein: CASSVASVGELFF. The chain has TRBV9 and TRBJ2-2; no clear D. From germline, CDR1 is SGDLS and CDR2 YYNGEE. The V end was cut by 0 bases, the J end by 8 bases, with 8 bases between. The CDR3 contains 13 residues.

This sequence joins TRBV23-1 and TRBJ2-3, with D perhaps matching TRBD1 or TRBD2 (6 bases each). TRBV23-1 is an ORF, and what it does is uncertain. There are 15 residues in the CDR3. Trimming left V 8 bases short and J 1 base short, with 16 bases between. The CDR3 is CASGRDTFCTDTQYF. Written as DNA, the CDR3 is TGCGCCAGCGGGCGGGACACCTTCTGCACAGATACGCAGTATTTT.

This clonotype was observed a single time. The rearrangement joins TRBV7-3 to TRBJ2-3, with 11 bases lining up with TRBD2. Germline V gene lookup returns CDR1 SGHTA and CDR2 FQGTGA. The CDR3 totals 20 residues. V shed 2 bases, J shed 2 bases, and the junction held 15 bases outside the gene matches. Written as DNA, the CDR3 is TGTGCCAGCAGCTTATTCCATTCGGGTCTAGCGGGGGGAAACACAGATACGCAGTATTTT. This gives the protein CASSLFHSGLAGGNTDTQYF.

The chain is built from TRBV2 and TRBJ1-2; TRBD1 matches at 11 bases. The CDR3 is 15 amino acids. V dropped 5 bases and J dropped 4; count of bases not matched to a gene: 6. Germline V gene data show CDR1 as SNHLY and CDR2 as FYNNEI. CDR3 bases: TGTGCCAGCAGTAAATCGGGGACAGGGGGCTATGGCTACACCTTC. Its protein is CASSKSGTGGYGYTF.

The CDR3 reads CATLSTDTQYF. In DNA form, the CDR3 reads TGTGCCACCCTTAGCACAGATACGCAGTATTTT. V usage is TRBV7-9 and J usage is TRBJ2-3; D gene uncertain. The CDR3 runs 11 residues. The germline CDR1 and CDR2 sequences are SEHNR and FQNEAQ (reference sequence). V lost 10 bases and J 0 bases, leaving 5 bases between the germline ends.

The chain has TRBV10-3 and TRBJ1-1; D perhaps matches TRBD1 (5 bases). Trimming stripped 1 base from V and 7 bases from J, with 10 bases between. This CDR3 is 13 amino acids long. The germline V gene encodes CDR1 ENHRY and CDR2 SYGVKD. As DNA, the CDR3 is TGTGCCATCAGTGAGTACCGGGACCGTGAAGCTTTCTTT. Encoded protein: CAISEYRDREAFF.

Only one count was recorded for this clonotype. The chain uses TRBV20-1 and TRBJ2-4; D is perhaps TRBD1 or TRBD2 (5 bases each). Trimming left V 0 bases short and J 7 bases short, with 7 bases between. Germline CDR1 and CDR2: DFQATT and SNEGSKA (reference sequence). This CDR3 comprises 12 residues. CDR3: CSAREGENIQYF. DNA of the CDR3: TGCAGTGCTAGAGAGGGGGAGAACATTCAGTACTTC.

The chain joins TRBV7-2 to TRBJ1-3; possible D gene TRBD1, 5 bases. There are 17 residues in the CDR3. CDR1 and CDR2 from the germline V gene are SGHTA and FQGNSA. Trimming removed 0 bases at V and 0 bases at J, with 12 bases between. The CDR3 nucleotides read TGTGCCAGCAGCTTAGCACCGGGACGGTACTCTGGAAACACCATATATTTT. Translated, it gives CASSLAPGRYSGNTIYF.

The gene calls are TRBV5-1 and TRBJ2-1, with 14 bases identical to TRBD2. The trim removed 4 bases at V and 7 bases at J, leaving 10 bases unmatched. The CDR3 covers 17 residues. Germline loops: CDR1 SGHRS, CDR2 YFSETQ. CDR3 DNA: TGCGCCAGCAGCCCGGGGACTAGCGGGAGTATGGGGAATGAGCAGTTCTTC. It is translated as CASSPGTSGSMGNEQFF. Complete variable domain (other parts from reference TRBV5-1 and TRBJ2-1): KAGVTQTPRYLIKTRGQQVTLSCSPISGHRSVSWYQQTPGQGLQFLFEYFSETQRNKGNFPGRFSGRQFSNSRSEMNVSTLELGDSALYLCASSPGTSGSMGNEQFFGPGTRLTVL.

This rearrangement joins TRBV2 to TRBJ2-3; TRBD2 aligns across 10 bases. V shed 2 bases, J shed 5 bases, and the junction held 4 bases outside the gene matches. The CDR3 consists of 15 residues. CDR1 and CDR2 (germline): SNHLY, FYNNEI. The CDR3 here is CASSETSGVLDTQYF. CDR3 sequence (DNA): TGTGCCAGCAGTGAAACTAGCGGGGTGCTAGATACGCAGTATTTT.

This chain connects TRBV9 to TRBJ2-1; tentatively, D is TRBD2 (6 bases). V was shortened by 0 bases and J by 2 bases, with 9 bases between the two germline ends. CDR3 length: 15 residues. Looked up from germline, CDR1 is SGDLS and CDR2 is YYNGEE. The CDR3 sequence is CASSVAGTPYNEQFF. CDR3 nucleotide sequence: TGTGCCAGCAGCGTAGCCGGGACTCCCTACAATGAGCAGTTCTTC.

The chain joins TRBV6-5 to TRBJ2-2; D is uncertain. The CDR3 consists of 13 residues. The germline CDR1 and CDR2 sequences are MNHEY and SVGAGI. Trimming stripped 2 bases from V and 3 bases from J, with 4 bases between. CDR3 protein: CASSYAHTGELFF. The CDR3 DNA sequence: TGTGCCAGCAGTTACGCACACACCGGGGAGCTGTTTTTT.

The V call is TRBV11-2, the J call TRBJ1-6; D gene ambiguous. Germline loops: CDR1 SGHAT, CDR2 FQNNGV. The CDR3 has 16 residues. The V and J ends lost 6 bases and 4 bases respectively, with 16 bases between them. The CDR3 loop reads CASSGLGQVYNSPLHF. The DNA for the CDR3 is TGTGCCAGCAGTGGCTTAGGGCAGGTGTATAATTCACCCCTCCACTTT. Using reference TRBV11-2 and TRBJ1-6 for the parts outside the CDR3, the full variable domain is EAGVAQSPRYKIIEKRQSVAFWCNPISGHATLYWYQQILGQGPKLLIQFQNNGVVDDSQLPKDRFSAERLKGVDSTLKIQPAKLEDSAVYLCASSGLGQVYNSPLHFGNGTRLTVT.

The chain uses TRBV7-9 and TRBJ2-1; 12 bases agree with TRBD2. The CDR3 runs 16 residues. Trimming removed 4 bases from V and 3 bases from J; junction bases left unmatched: 4. CDR1 is SEHNR, CDR2 FQNEAQ, per germline (reference sequence). The CDR3 bases are TGTGCCAGCAGCTCACTGGGACTAGCGGGCTACAATGAGCAGTTCTTC. Its protein product is CASSSLGLAGYNEQFF.

This sequence joins TRBV21-1 and TRBJ2-3; the D call of TRBD1 is as the table states it, not checked on the DNA. TRBV21-1 is reported as a pseudogene. The CDR3 is 19 residues long. This CDR3 is CASIRKGQGITGPTDTQYF. In DNA form, the CDR3 reads TGTGCCAGCATTCGGAAGGGACAGGGTATAACGGGCCCCACAGATACGCAGTATTTT.

The chain uses TRBV6-5 and TRBJ2-7; D possibly corresponds to TRBD1 (6 bases). Trimming left V 6 bases short and J 5 bases short, with 26 bases between. CDR3 length equals 17 residues. Germline CDR1 is MNHEY and CDR2 is SVGAGI. The DNA of the CDR3 is TGTGCCAGCAGCTACGTCTTTACAGGGTTGAGTTCCCACGAGCAGTACTTC. It encodes CASSYVFTGLSSHEQYF.

This chain uses TRBV4-3 with TRBJ2-2, with 10 bases matching TRBD2. The CDR3 loop spans 15 amino acids. With 3 bases clipped from V and 5 bases from J, the junction kept 3 bases outside the gene matches. Germline V gene data show CDR1 as LGHNA and CDR2 as YSLEER. CDR3 protein: CASSQATSGTGELFF. The DNA for the CDR3 is TGCGCCAGCAGCCAGGCGACTAGCGGGACCGGGGAGCTGTTTTTT.

The V call is TRBV29-1, the J call TRBJ2-7; the match to TRBD2 covers 10 bases. This CDR3 region has 12 residues. J gave up 6 bases and V 7 bases, and 6 bases lay outside the gene matches. Germline V gene data show CDR1 as SQVTM and CDR2 as ANQGSEA. The CDR3 here is CSASSGSSEQYF. As DNA, the CDR3 is TGCAGCGCCTCTAGCGGGAGTAGCGAGCAGTACTTC.

V gene TRBV12-5 combines with J gene TRBJ2-3, with D unresolved. The CDR3 consists of 11 residues. Deletions cut 3 bases from V and 6 bases from J, with 4 bases between. Germline loops: CDR1 LGHNT, CDR2 FRNRAP. The CDR3: CASGFLDTQYF. The CDR3 DNA sequence: TGTGCTAGTGGTTTCCTGGATACGCAGTATTTT.

This chain connects TRBV28 to TRBJ2-1; D is possibly TRBD1 or TRBD2 (5 bases each). V dropped 8 bases and J dropped 8 bases, with 19 bases sitting between them. Germline V gene sequence: CDR1 MDHEN, CDR2 SYDVKM. CDR3 length equals 14 residues. The CDR3: CASCPRGRFDEQFF. In nucleotides, the CDR3 is TGTGCCAGCTGCCCCCGGGGACGGTTCGATGAGCAGTTCTTC. The variable domain in full, completed from reference TRBV28 and TRBJ2-1, reads DVKVTQSSRYLVKRTGEKVFLECVQDMDHENMFWYRQDPGLGLRLIYFSYDVKMKEKGDIPEGYSVSREKKERFSLILESASTNQTSMYLCASCPRGRFDEQFFGPGTRLTVL.

V usage is TRBV6-1 and J usage is TRBJ2-1; TRBD2 matches 9 bases. The CDR3 is 17 residues long. CDR1 is MNHNS, CDR2 SASEGT, per germline. Trimming at V came to 5 bases and at J to 1 base, leaving 9 bases not matched to a gene. The CDR3 region has the DNA TGTGCCAGCAGTCCTTTAATAGCGGGAGTTTCCTACAATGAGCAGTTCTTC. This sequence encodes CASSPLIAGVSYNEQFF.